Listed here is a single T cell receptor beta chain. Antigen specificity is unknown. This entry comes from a study of regulatory T cells in long-lasting Graves disease. Study results and caveats: Accuracy was perhaps lowered by the small sample size. Comparison showed that persistent patients shared more public clonotypes (about 2,800) than new patients (approximately 870).

Relying on iRepertoire HTBI primers and Arm-PCR of CDR3 regions, the team built TCR beta libraries. TCRdb used MiXCR to reprocess the multiplex PCR reads, holding one entry per CDR3 protein. Among 400,000 or so distinct CDR3 sequences listed, 20% to 30% were seen once. Documented time point: persistent/refractory GD, antithyroid drugs over 5 years with positive TRAb. Researchers made the TCR library from RNA that was extracted from PBMCs. The CDR3 has 19 residues. From germline, CDR1 is SGDLS and CDR2 YYNGEE. Trimming removed 3 bases at V and 1 base at J, with 20 bases between. Here the sequenced sample was peripheral blood mononuclear cells (PBMCs), taken when the disease was refractory, from a patient treated with antithyroid drugs. V and J are TRBV9 and TRBJ2-6, with D perhaps matching TRBD1 (6 bases). The sequence was collected from a female donor with Graves disease. The CDR3 loop is CASSDRYRENLSGANVLTF. CDR3 sequence (DNA): TGTGCCAGCAGCGATCGATACAGGGAAAATCTATCTGGGGCCAACGTCCTGACTTTC.